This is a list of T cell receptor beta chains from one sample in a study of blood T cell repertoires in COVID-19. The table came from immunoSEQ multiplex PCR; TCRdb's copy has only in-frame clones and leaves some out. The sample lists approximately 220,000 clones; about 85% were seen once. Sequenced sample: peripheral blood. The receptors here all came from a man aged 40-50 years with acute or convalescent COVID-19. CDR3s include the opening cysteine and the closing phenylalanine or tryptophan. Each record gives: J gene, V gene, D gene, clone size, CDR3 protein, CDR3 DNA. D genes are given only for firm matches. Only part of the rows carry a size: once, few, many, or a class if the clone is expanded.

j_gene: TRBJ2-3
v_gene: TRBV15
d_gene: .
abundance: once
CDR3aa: CATSRAKTVVVSLADTQYF
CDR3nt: TGTGCCACCAGCAGAGCCAAGACAGTCGTAGTGTCGTTAGCAGATACGCAGTATTTT

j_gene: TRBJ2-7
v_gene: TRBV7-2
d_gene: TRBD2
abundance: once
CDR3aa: CASSPTSGSYEQYF
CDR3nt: TGTGCCAGCAGCCCAACTAGCGGGAGTTACGAGCAGTACTTC

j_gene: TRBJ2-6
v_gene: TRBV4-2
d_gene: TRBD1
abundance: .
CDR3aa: CASSQAYKTGFSGANVLTF
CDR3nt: TGTGCCAGCAGCCAAGCTTACAAGACAGGGTTCTCTGGGGCCAACGTCCTGACTTTC

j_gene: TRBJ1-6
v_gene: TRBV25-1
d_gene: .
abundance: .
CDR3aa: CASRPTGRAFNSPLHF
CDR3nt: TGTGCCAGCAGACCCACCGGGAGGGCCTTTAATTCACCCCTCCACTTT

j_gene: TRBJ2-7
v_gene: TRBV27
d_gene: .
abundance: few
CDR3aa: CASSLGWGGNYEQYF
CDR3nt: TGTGCCAGCAGTTTAGGGTGGGGGGGCAACTACGAGCAGTACTTC

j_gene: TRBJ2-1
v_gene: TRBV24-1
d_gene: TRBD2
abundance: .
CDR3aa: CATSGQLAGVGFPNEQFF
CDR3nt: TGTGCCACCAGTGGTCAACTAGCGGGAGTCGGGTTTCCGAATGAGCAGTTCTTC

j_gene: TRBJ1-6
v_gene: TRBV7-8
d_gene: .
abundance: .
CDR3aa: CASSQPGGNLHF
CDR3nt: TGTGCCAGCAGCCAACCTGGGGGCAACCTCCACTTT

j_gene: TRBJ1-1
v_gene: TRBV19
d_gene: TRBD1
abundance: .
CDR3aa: CASSRTGDSTEAFF
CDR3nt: TGTGCCAGTAGTAGGACCGGGGACAGCACTGAAGCTTTCTTT

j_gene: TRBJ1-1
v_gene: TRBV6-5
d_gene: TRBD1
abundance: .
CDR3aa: CASSLPGQGDTEAFF
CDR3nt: TGTGCCAGCAGCTTACCAGGACAGGGGGACACTGAAGCTTTCTTT

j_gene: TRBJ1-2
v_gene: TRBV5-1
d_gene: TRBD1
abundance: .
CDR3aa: CASSLGTGINYGYTF
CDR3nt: TGCGCCAGCAGCTTGGGGACAGGAATTAACTATGGCTACACCTTC

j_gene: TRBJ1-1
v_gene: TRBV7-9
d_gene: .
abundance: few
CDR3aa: CASRQGLGAENTEAFF
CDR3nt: TGTGCCAGCAGACAAGGGTTGGGGGCGGAGAACACTGAAGCTTTCTTT

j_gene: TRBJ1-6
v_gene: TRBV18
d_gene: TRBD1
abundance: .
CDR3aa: CASSNSLGQKNSPLHF
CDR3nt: TGTGCCAGCTCAAATTCGCTGGGACAGAAGAATTCACCCCTCCACTTT

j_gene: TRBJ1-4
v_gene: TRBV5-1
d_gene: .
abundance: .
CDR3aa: CASSFGGENEKLFF
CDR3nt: TGCGCCAGCAGCTTTGGCGGGGAGAATGAAAAACTGTTTTTT

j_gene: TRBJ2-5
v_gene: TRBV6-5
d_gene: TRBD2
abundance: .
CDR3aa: CASGTSGGGETQYF
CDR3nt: TGTGCCAGCGGTACTAGCGGGGGGGGAGAGACCCAGTACTTC

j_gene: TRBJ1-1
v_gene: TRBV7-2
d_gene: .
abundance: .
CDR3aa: CASSSNRYTEAFF
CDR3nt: TGTGCCAGCAGCTCCAACAGGTACACTGAAGCTTTCTTT

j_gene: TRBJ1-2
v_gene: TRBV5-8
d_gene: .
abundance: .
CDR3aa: CASSFSRGPGYTF
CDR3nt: TGTGCCAGCAGCTTTAGCAGGGGCCCCGGCTACACCTTC

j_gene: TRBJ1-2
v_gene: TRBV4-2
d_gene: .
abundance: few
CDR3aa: CASSQATGKNYGYTF
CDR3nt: TGTGCCAGCAGCCAAGCAACAGGAAAGAACTATGGCTACACCTTC

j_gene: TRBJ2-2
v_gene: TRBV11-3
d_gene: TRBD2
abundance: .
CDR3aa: CASSLGLAGATGELFF
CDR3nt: TGTGCCAGCAGCTTAGGGCTAGCGGGGGCCACCGGGGAGCTGTTTTTT

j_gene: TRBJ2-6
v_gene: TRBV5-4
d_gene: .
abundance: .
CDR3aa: CASSFGQGSGANVLTF
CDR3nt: TGTGCCAGCAGCTTTGGGCAGGGCTCTGGGGCCAACGTCCTGACTTTC

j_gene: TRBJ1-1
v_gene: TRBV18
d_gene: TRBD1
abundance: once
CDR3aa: CASSPPQGGNTEAFF
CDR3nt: TGTGCCAGCTCACCACCGCAGGGGGGGAACACTGAAGCTTTCTTT

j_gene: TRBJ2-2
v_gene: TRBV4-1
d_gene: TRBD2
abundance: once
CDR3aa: CASSQDGGGTGELFF
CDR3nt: TGCGCCAGCAGCCAAGATGGGGGGGGCACCGGGGAGCTGTTTTTT

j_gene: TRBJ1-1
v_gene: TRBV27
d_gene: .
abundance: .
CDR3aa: CASSLWGRNTEAFF
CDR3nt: TGTGCCAGCAGTTTATGGGGCAGGAACACTGAAGCTTTCTTT

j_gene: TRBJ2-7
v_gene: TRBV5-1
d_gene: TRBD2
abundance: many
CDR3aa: CASSLTRGAYEQYF
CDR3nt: TGCGCCAGCAGCTTGACCCGGGGGGCCTACGAGCAGTACTTC

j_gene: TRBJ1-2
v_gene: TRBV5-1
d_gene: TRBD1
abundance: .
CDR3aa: CASSRGQGAGNYGYTF
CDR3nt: TGCGCCAGCAGCCGGGGACAGGGGGCAGGCAACTATGGCTACACCTTC

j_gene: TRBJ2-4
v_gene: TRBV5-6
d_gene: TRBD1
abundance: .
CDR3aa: CASSSGQGGYSMNIQYF
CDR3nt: TGTGCCAGCAGCTCCGGACAGGGGGGGTATTCGATGAACATTCAGTACTTC

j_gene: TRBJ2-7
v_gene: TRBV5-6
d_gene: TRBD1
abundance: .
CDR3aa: CASSTGRFRGLYEQYF
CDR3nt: TGTGCCAGCAGTACGGGTCGATTCAGGGGGCTCTACGAGCAGTACTTC

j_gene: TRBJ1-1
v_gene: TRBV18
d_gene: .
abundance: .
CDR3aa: CASSPDRGQNTEAFF
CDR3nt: TGTGCCAGCTCACCGGACAGAGGCCAGAACACTGAAGCTTTCTTT

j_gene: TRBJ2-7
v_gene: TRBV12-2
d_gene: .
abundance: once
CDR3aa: CASRPYFPRDPYEQYF
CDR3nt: TGTGCAAGTCGCCCCTATTTTCCCAGGGATCCTTACGAGCAGTACTTC

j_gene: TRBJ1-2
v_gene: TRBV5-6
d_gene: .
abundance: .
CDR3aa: CASSLGYRPGGGYTF
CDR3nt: TGTGCCAGCAGCTTGGGGTACAGGCCTGGTGGTGGCTACACCTTC

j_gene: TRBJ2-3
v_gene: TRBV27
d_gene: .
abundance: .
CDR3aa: CASSNLITSTDTQYF
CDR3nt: TGTGCCAGCAGTAACCTAATCACTAGCACAGATACGCAGTATTTT

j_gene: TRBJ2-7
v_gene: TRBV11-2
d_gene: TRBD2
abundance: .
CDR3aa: CASSGSGGSSYEQYF
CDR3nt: TGTGCCAGCAGCGGCAGCGGGGGGAGCTCCTACGAGCAGTACTTC

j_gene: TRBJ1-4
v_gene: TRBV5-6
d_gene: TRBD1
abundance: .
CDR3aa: CASSFSRGIVNEKLFF
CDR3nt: TGTGCCAGCAGCTTTTCCAGGGGGATCGTTAATGAAAAACTGTTTTTT

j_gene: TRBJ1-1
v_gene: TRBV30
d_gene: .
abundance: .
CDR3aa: CAWTTGNTEAFF
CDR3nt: TGTGCCTGGACTACAGGGAACACTGAAGCTTTCTTT

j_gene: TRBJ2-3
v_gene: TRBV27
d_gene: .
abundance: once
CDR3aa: CASSFLARTDTQYF
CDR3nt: TGTGCCAGCAGTTTCCTAGCGCGAACAGATACGCAGTATTTT

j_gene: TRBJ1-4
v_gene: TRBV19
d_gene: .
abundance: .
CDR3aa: CASSPNAGINNEKLFF
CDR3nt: TGTGCCAGTAGCCCGAACGCGGGAATTAATAATGAAAAACTGTTTTTT

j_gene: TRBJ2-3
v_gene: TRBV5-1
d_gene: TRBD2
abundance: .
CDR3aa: CASSLDPEGGITDTQYF
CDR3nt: TGCGCCAGCAGCTTGGACCCAGAGGGAGGGATCACAGATACGCAGTATTTT

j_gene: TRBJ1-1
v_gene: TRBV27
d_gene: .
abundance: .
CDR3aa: CASSPRGRNTEAFF
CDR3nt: TGTGCCAGCAGTCCCCGAGGGAGGAACACTGAAGCTTTCTTT

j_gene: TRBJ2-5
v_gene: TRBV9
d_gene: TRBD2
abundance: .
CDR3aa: CASSVVAGGPETQYF
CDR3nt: TGTGCCAGCAGCGTAGTCGCGGGGGGGCCGGAGACCCAGTACTTC

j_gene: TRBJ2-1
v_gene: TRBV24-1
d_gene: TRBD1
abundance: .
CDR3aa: CATGTGDHNEQFF
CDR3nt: TGTGCCACCGGGACAGGGGACCACAATGAGCAGTTCTTC

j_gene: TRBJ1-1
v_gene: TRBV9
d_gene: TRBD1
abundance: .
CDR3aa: CASSAQGGTEAFF
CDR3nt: TGTGCCAGCAGCGCCCAGGGGGGCACTGAAGCTTTCTTT

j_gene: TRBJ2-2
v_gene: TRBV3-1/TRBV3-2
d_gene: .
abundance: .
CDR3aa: CASTSGRGNTGELFF
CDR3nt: TGTGCCAGCACCTCCGGGCGGGGGAACACCGGGGAGCTGTTTTTT

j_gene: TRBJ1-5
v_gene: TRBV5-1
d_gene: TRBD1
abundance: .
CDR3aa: CASSLTGDWGQPQHF
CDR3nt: TGCGCCAGCAGCCTGACAGGGGATTGGGGGCAGCCCCAGCATTTT

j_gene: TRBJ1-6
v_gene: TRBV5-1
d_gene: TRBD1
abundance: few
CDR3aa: CASSRWDSFASPLHF
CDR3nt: TGCGCCAGCAGCCGGTGGGACAGTTTTGCTTCACCCCTCCACTTT

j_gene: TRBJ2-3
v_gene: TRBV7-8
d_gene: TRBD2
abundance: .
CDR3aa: CASTGDGLAGSTDTQYF
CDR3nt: TGTGCCAGCACCGGTGACGGACTAGCGGGGAGCACAGATACGCAGTATTTT

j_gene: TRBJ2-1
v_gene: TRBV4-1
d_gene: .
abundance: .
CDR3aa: CASSQDMANYNEQFF
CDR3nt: TGCGCCAGCAGCCAAGATATGGCAAATTACAATGAGCAGTTCTTC

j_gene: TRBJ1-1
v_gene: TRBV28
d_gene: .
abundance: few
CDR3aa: CASIMGHPNTEAFF
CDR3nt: TGTGCCAGCATCATGGGACACCCGAACACTGAAGCTTTCTTT

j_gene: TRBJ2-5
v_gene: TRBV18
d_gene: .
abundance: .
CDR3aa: CASSPPSGREETQYF
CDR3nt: TGTGCCAGCTCACCACCCTCGGGCAGGGAAGAGACCCAGTACTTC

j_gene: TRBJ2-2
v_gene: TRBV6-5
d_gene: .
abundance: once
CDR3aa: CASRPTGNGGELFF
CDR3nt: TGTGCCAGCAGGCCAACAGGGAATGGCGGGGAGCTGTTTTTT

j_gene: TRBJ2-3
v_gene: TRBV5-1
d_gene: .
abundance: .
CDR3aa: CASSLGPSTDTQYF
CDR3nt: TGCGCCAGCAGCTTGGGGCCTAGTACAGATACGCAGTATTTT